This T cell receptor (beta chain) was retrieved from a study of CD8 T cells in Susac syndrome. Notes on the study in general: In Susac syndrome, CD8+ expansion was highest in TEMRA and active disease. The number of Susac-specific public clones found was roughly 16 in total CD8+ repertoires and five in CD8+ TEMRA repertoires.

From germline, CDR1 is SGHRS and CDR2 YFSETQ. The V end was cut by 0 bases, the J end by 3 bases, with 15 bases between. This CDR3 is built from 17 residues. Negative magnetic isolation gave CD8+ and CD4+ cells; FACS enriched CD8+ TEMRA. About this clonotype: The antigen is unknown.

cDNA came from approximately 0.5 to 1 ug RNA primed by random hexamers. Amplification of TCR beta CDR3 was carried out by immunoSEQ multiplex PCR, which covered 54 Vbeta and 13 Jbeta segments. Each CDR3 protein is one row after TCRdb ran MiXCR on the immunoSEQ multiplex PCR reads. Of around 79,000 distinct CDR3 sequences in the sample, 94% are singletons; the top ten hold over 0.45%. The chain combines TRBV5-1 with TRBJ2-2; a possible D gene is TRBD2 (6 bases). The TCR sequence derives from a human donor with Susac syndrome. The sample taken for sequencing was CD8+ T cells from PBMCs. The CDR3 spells CASSLAWGEIDTGELFF. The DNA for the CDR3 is TGCGCCAGCAGCTTGGCCTGGGGGGAGATTGACACCGGGGAGCTGTTTTTT.